This T cell receptor (beta chain) was sequenced during a study of cytomegalovirus exposure and HLA in healthy donors. Study-wide findings and caveats: Associated with HLA alleles at 0.05 false discovery rate in a later analysis were over 15,000 TCR beta sequences. Productive rates of about 90% or about 30% were seen for most TCR beta V segments in an earlier analysis. Associated with cytomegalovirus, according to the listing, were 150 to 200 TCR beta chains.

The PCR made use of 60 Vbeta and 13 Jbeta primers. Data came from immunoSEQ multiplex PCR; TCRdb stores just in-frame clones and leaves some out. The sample has some 200,000 clones; approximately 82% are singletons. CDR1 and CDR2 from the germline V gene are SGHRS and YFSETQ. Trimming shortened V by 2 bases and J by 0 bases, and 9 bases separated the two germline ends. The CDR3 is 15 residues long. This clone appeared a single time. What it binds is unknown. V usage is TRBV5-1 and J usage is TRBJ2-1; TRBD2 is a possible D gene (5 bases). The TCR was taken from a woman between 18 and 30 years old in good health and CMV-seronegative. Sequencing was performed on PBMCs. CDR3: CASSFSGYSYNEQFF. The CDR3 bases are TGCGCCAGCAGCTTCAGCGGATACTCCTACAATGAGCAGTTCTTC.